The rows below give T cell receptor beta chains drawn from one sample of a study of control samples from healthy donors and cancer patients. The method was immunoSEQ multiplex PCR; TCRdb's version includes in-frame clones alone and lacks a portion of them. The data contain about 100,000 clones, roughly 90% of them seen just once; the ten biggest clones take up 15% to 20%. The sequenced sample consisted of blood. The receptors were sampled from a woman between 45 and 60 years old in good health. Both conserved end residues are part of each CDR3. The order of the fields is CDR3 DNA, CDR3 protein, V gene, clone size, J gene, D gene. The D gene is left open where the match is weak. A row's size may be missing; if present it is once, few, many or a size class.

DNA: TGTGCCAGCAGCCCGGGGCAGGGGGTCTACGAGCAGTACTTC; CDR3: CASSPGQGVYEQYF; V: TRBV3-1/TRBV3-2; size: .; J: TRBJ2-7; D: TRBD1
DNA: TGTGCCAGCAGCTTACTAGCGGGAGGGTACAATGAGCAGTTCTTC; CDR3: CASSLLAGGYNEQFF; V: TRBV7-3; size: .; J: TRBJ2-1; D: TRBD2
DNA: TGCGCCAGCAGCTTGGCCTCCTTGGCGGGGGGAGGCGAGCAGTACTTC; CDR3: CASSLASLAGGGEQYF; V: TRBV5-1; size: .; J: TRBJ2-7; D: TRBD2
DNA: TGTGCCAGCAGCCAGCAGGCCACCGGGGAGCTGTTTTTT; CDR3: CASSQQATGELFF; V: TRBV6-2/TRBV6-3; size: once; J: TRBJ2-2; D: .
DNA: TGTGCCAGCAGCCAGACCACTCTAAGCTCCTACAATGAGCAGTTCTTC; CDR3: CASSQTTLSSYNEQFF; V: TRBV3-1/TRBV3-2; size: .; J: TRBJ2-1; D: .
DNA: TGCGCCAGCACCCTGTCCGGGGCGGGGGTCGCGGAGACCCAGTACTTC; CDR3: CASTLSGAGVAETQYF; V: TRBV5-1; size: .; J: TRBJ2-5; D: TRBD2
DNA: TGTGCCGCCAGGCCCCTGCAAAGGGCAAACACTGAAGCTTTCTTT; CDR3: CAARPLQRANTEAFF; V: TRBV6-5; size: once; J: TRBJ1-1; D: .
DNA: TGTGCCAGCAGCAAGGACCCAGGGACCGTAATCACAGATACGCAGTATTTT; CDR3: CASSKDPGTVITDTQYF; V: TRBV7-3; size: few; J: TRBJ2-3; D: .
DNA: TGTGCCAGCAGCTGGACAGCAACTGAAGCTTTCTTT; CDR3: CASSWTATEAFF; V: TRBV11-2; size: once; J: TRBJ1-1; D: .
DNA: TGTGCCAGCAGCTTTAACAGCGGCTATGGCTACACCTTC; CDR3: CASSFNSGYGYTF; V: TRBV7-2; size: .; J: TRBJ1-2; D: .
DNA: TGTGCCAGTAGTATTTTCGGACGTAACTCTGGAAACACCATATATTTT; CDR3: CASSIFGRNSGNTIYF; V: TRBV19; size: .; J: TRBJ1-3; D: .
DNA: TGTGCCAGCAGCTTAGGGTCTGCCTCCTACAATGAGCAGTTCTTC; CDR3: CASSLGSASYNEQFF; V: TRBV11-1; size: .; J: TRBJ2-1; D: .
DNA: TGTGCCAGCAGTTACGGGTATGAAGCTTTCTTT; CDR3: CASSYGYEAFF; V: TRBV6-2/TRBV6-3; size: few; J: TRBJ1-1; D: .
DNA: TGTGCCAGCAGCAGGGAGGTCCAGGGGTACTTC; CDR3: CASSREVQGYF; V: TRBV21-1; size: .; J: TRBJ2-5; D: .
DNA: TGTGCCAGCAGCGCAAGTAGCGGGAGCCCCGGGGAGCTGTTTTTT; CDR3: CASSASSGSPGELFF; V: TRBV11-3; size: .; J: TRBJ2-2; D: TRBD2
DNA: TGTGCCAGCAGCGCAAGACTAGCGGGGAACACCGGGGAGCTGTTTTTT; CDR3: CASSARLAGNTGELFF; V: TRBV9; size: .; J: TRBJ2-2; D: TRBD2
DNA: TGCGCCAGCAACGATCTAGGACAGGGAGCTGAAGCTTTCTTT; CDR3: CASNDLGQGAEAFF; V: TRBV5-1; size: .; J: TRBJ1-1; D: TRBD1
DNA: TGTGCCAGCAGTTTATCGAGTGTGCCCGGAGCCTCTGGAAACACCATATATTTT; CDR3: CASSLSSVPGASGNTIYF; V: TRBV27; size: .; J: TRBJ1-3; D: .
DNA: TGTGCCAGTAGTATGGAAGCTTATACGCAGTATTTT; CDR3: CASSMEAYTQYF; V: TRBV19; size: .; J: TRBJ2-3; D: .
DNA: TGTGCCACCAGCAGAGATTTGGACAGACGAATTTATCAGCCCCAGCATTTT; CDR3: CATSRDLDRRIYQPQHF; V: TRBV15; size: .; J: TRBJ1-5; D: .
DNA: TGTGCCAGCAGTTACTACGACGCCCGGGGGGAGCAGTTCTTC; CDR3: CASSYYDARGEQFF; V: TRBV6-5; size: .; J: TRBJ2-1; D: .
DNA: TGTGCCAGCAGTGACTCAGGGTCAGCAGATACGCAGTATTTT; CDR3: CASSDSGSADTQYF; V: TRBV6-4; size: .; J: TRBJ2-3; D: .